The rows below give T cell receptor beta chains drawn from one sample of a study of human T cells and chemical hapten exposure. TCRdb itself ran the RACE reads through MiXCR, one entry per CDR3 protein. The table lists approximately 60,000 distinct CDR3 sequences, about a tenth of them singletons, with 13% in the top ten. The sequencing used whole blood, collected in connection with sensitization to the hapten diphenylcyclopropenone (DPC). These TCRs come from a woman between 35 and 50 years old with alopecia areata. Some clones in this sample may be carry-over from other donors' samples. Each CDR3 is given with its conserved first and last residue. D genes are given only for firm matches. Clone size is stated in some rows and not others, as once, few, many or a class when expanded.

TRBV27	many	TRBD1	TRBJ2-1	TGTGCCAGCAGTATCCTACAGGGGATCCCCTACAATGAGCAGTTCTTC	CASSILQGIPYNEQFF
TRBV28	few	TRBD1	TRBJ2-6	TGTGCCAGCAGTTTAAATACAGGGGGCATGGCTGGGGCCAACGTCCTGACTTTC	CASSLNTGGMAGANVLTF
TRBV20-1	many	.	TRBJ2-1	TGCAGTGCTAGAGATCGGCCTAGTTATGAGCAGTTCTTC	CSARDRPSYEQFF
TRBV6-5	many	TRBD2	TRBJ2-7	TGTGCCAGCAGCCGATCCTCAGGACTAGCTGTGCCTACGGGGCAGTACTTC	CASSRSSGLAVPTGQYF
TRBV12-3/TRBV12-4	many	.	TRBJ1-1	TGTGCCAGCAGTTTACTGGAGGACACTGAAGCTTTCTTT	CASSLLEDTEAFF
TRBV7-2	.	.	TRBJ2-3	TGTGCCAGCAGCTTAGAGGCGGGGACCTTGCCAGATACGCAGTATTTT	CASSLEAGTLPDTQYF
TRBV2	few	TRBD1	TRBJ1-2	TGTGCCAGCAGTACAGGGGCATCGAACTATGGCTACACCTTC	CASSTGASNYGYTF
TRBV7-7	many	TRBD2	TRBJ2-5	TGTGCCAGCAGCTTAAACACCGCGGGAGGACGCGAGACCCAGTACTTC	CASSLNTAGGRETQYF
TRBV14	many	.	TRBJ1-3	TGTGCCAGCAGCCTTTGGCGAGGGGCGGCTGGAAACACCATATATTTT	CASSLWRGAAGNTIYF
TRBV28	.	.	TRBJ2-2	TGTGCCAGCAGCCCCCAGGGATCCGGGGAGCTGTTTTTT	CASSPQGSGELFF
TRBV28	.	.	TRBJ1-2	TGTGCCAGCTCTTTTCCATCTTTTGGGTTTACCTTC	CASSFPSFGFTF
TRBV5-4	many	TRBD2	TRBJ2-7	TGTGCCAGCAGCCGTAGCGGGGTGGTCTACGAGCAGTACTTC	CASSRSGVVYEQYF
TRBV28	.	.	TRBJ1-2	TGTGCCAGCAGCGGGACGGATCCTGAGGGCTACACCTTC	CASSGTDPEGYTF
TRBV6-2/TRBV6-3	.	.	TRBJ2-3	TGTGCCAGCAGTTACCCAGATACGCAGTATTTT	CASSYPDTQYF
TRBV19	many	TRBD1	TRBJ1-5	TGTGCCAGTAGTACTGTAGGGACAGGGAATCAGCCCCAGCATTTT	CASSTVGTGNQPQHF
TRBV4-1	many	.	TRBJ2-7	TGCGCCAGCGGAGCCCTGACGAAGTCCTACGAGCAGTACTTC	CASGALTKSYEQYF
TRBV20-1	many	TRBD2	TRBJ2-5	TGCAGTGCTAGAATCGGTGTCTCAGGGCTAGCGGGGGGGGAGACCCAGTACTTC	CSARIGVSGLAGGETQYF
TRBV6-6	.	.	TRBJ1-4	TGTGCCAGCAGTTACCGAGAAAAACTGTTTTTT	CASSYREKLFF
TRBV3-1	many	TRBD1	TRBJ1-4	TGTGCCAGCAGCCCCTGGACAGGGTGGGGTGAAAAACTGTTTTTT	CASSPWTGWGEKLFF
TRBV11-2	.	.	TRBJ2-1	TGTGCCAGCAAGGATTTACAGGGAATGGACAATGAGCAGTTCTTC	CASKDLQGMDNEQFF
TRBV15	many	.	TRBJ2-5	TGTGCCACCAGCAGAGATCCTGGGGAGACCCAGTACTTC	CATSRDPGETQYF
TRBV6-5	medium-sized	TRBD1	TRBJ2-3	TGTGCCAGCAGTTCCCGGGGACAGGGGGCTTCGGGCACAGATACGCAGTATTTT	CASSSRGQGASGTDTQYF
TRBV24-1	.	.	TRBJ1-3	TGTGCCACCAGTGATTTTACCTCTGGAAACACCATATATTTT	CATSDFTSGNTIYF
TRBV7-8	many	.	TRBJ2-2	TGTGCCAGCAGCTTACAGGTCGGGCAGGGGCACACCGGGGAGCTGTTTTTT	CASSLQVGQGHTGELFF
TRBV28	few	.	TRBJ1-1	TGTGCCAGCAGTATTCTGACGGGAGGTGACACTGAAGCTTTCTTT	CASSILTGGDTEAFF
TRBV14	many	.	TRBJ1-3	TGTGCCAGCAGACCGGGCTCTGGAAACACCATATATTTT	CASRPGSGNTIYF
TRBV5-1	.	.	TRBJ1-6	TGCGCCAGCAGTGAGGAGCTCGGCAGTAATTCACCCCTCCACTTT	CASSEELGSNSPLHF
TRBV2	few	.	TRBJ1-6	TGTGCCAGCAGTGAGCGGGCGGTCAATTCACCCCTCCACTTT	CASSERAVNSPLHF
TRBV9	.	TRBD1	TRBJ1-2	TGTGCCAGCAGCGTAGGAACAGGGGAACTTGGCTACACCTTC	CASSVGTGELGYTF
TRBV2	many	TRBD1	TRBJ2-2	TGTGCCAGCAGGGGGTCGGGGACAGCCACCACCGGGGAGCTGTTTTTT	CASRGSGTATTGELFF
TRBV4-1	many	.	TRBJ2-5	TGCGCCAGCAGCCGTATTCCCGGGGGAGAGACCCAGTACTTC	CASSRIPGGETQYF
TRBV7-9	many	TRBD1	TRBJ2-4	TGTGCCAGCAGCCGGACAGGGGAAGCCAAAAACATTCAGTACTTC	CASSRTGEAKNIQYF
TRBV5-5	many	.	TRBJ1-1	TGTGCCAGCAGCACCCCTGGGGGGGATGCGAACACTGAAGCTTTCTTT	CASSTPGGDANTEAFF
TRBV25-1	few	.	TRBJ1-6	TGTGCCAGCAGTGAACCGGGGCGCCGATCACCCCTCCACTTT	CASSEPGRRSPLHF
TRBV20-1	many	.	TRBJ1-2	TGCAGTGCTAGAATGTCGGCAGGCGATTATGGCTACACCTTC	CSARMSAGDYGYTF
TRBV20-1	many	.	TRBJ2-5	TGCAGTGCTAGAGATTTAGGCCTCCTACTAGAGACCCAGTACTTC	CSARDLGLLLETQYF
TRBV7-9	many	.	TRBJ2-1	TGTGCCAGCAGCTTGGCAGGGGCCAATGAGCAGTTCTTC	CASSLAGANEQFF
TRBV13	.	.	TRBJ2-1	TGTGCCAGCAGCTGGGGGACTGGCTACAATGAGCAGTTCTTC	CASSWGTGYNEQFF
TRBV28	few	TRBD1	TRBJ1-1	TGTGCCAGCAGTTTGCGAGGGGGCAGGAGAGCTTTCTTT	CASSLRGGRRAFF
TRBV20-1	many	TRBD1	TRBJ1-6	TGCAGTGCACGGGACAGGGGCTATTCTCCCAATTCACCCCTCCACTTT	CSARDRGYSPNSPLHF
TRBV12-3/TRBV12-4	many	.	TRBJ2-5	TGTGCCAGCAGTTCGTACCAAGAGACCCAGTACTTC	CASSSYQETQYF
TRBV7-6	many	.	TRBJ2-3	TGTGCCAGCAGCTTAAATACGGCCTCCACAGATACGCAGTATTTT	CASSLNTASTDTQYF
TRBV7-8	.	.	TRBJ2-4	TGTGCCAGCAGCTTAGCGTATCTGGGCAAAAACATTCAGTACTTC	CASSLAYLGKNIQYF
TRBV28	.	TRBD2	TRBJ2-1	TGTGCCAGCAGTTTACTGGCGGGGGGGTTATACAATGAGCAGTTCTTC	CASSLLAGGLYNEQFF
TRBV7-3	many	.	TRBJ2-1	TGTGCCAGCAGCCCCCCGGGGTTCGGCAATGAGCAGTTCTTC	CASSPPGFGNEQFF
TRBV7-6	once	TRBD1	TRBJ2-1	TGTGCCAGCAGCCCCGGGACAGCCAGTCTGGAGCAGTTCTTC	CASSPGTASLEQFF
TRBV27	.	TRBD1	TRBJ1-3	TGTGCCAGCAGTGCTACCGGGACAGGGAGAAACACCATATATTTT	CASSATGTGRNTIYF
TRBV6-5	many	TRBD2	TRBJ2-3	TGTGCCAGCAGTGCCTCCGGGACTAGCGGGGGGACGGGTACGCAGTATTTT	CASSASGTSGGTGTQYF
TRBV4-2	many	TRBD1	TRBJ2-2	TGTGCCAGCAGTCGGACAGGGCCCGGGGAGCTGTTTTTT	CASSRTGPGELFF
TRBV7-2	medium-sized	.	TRBJ1-3	TGTGCCAGCAGCTTAGATCCCAGCTCTGGAAACACCATATATTTT	CASSLDPSSGNTIYF
TRBV7-9	many	.	TRBJ1-5	TGTGCCAGCAGCGGAGAGGGCGGGAATCAGCCCCAGCATTTT	CASSGEGGNQPQHF
TRBV12-3/TRBV12-4	many	.	TRBJ2-1	TGTGCCAGCAGAGGGGAGGCGGAGAGCTCCTACAATGAGCAGTTCTTC	CASRGEAESSYNEQFF
TRBV6-1	few	TRBD1	TRBJ1-6	TGTGCCAGCAGTGTCCGGGACAGGGTGAGGTCACCCCTCCACTTT	CASSVRDRVRSPLHF